One and the same sample provided the 25 T cell receptor beta chains below, sequenced in a study of blood T cell repertoires in COVID-19. Measured with immunoSEQ multiplex PCR; TCRdb has only the in-frame clones, and not every one. The sample holds 55,000 or so clones, 60% to 80% seen once. Material for sequencing was peripheral blood. These TCRs come from a man aged 60-69 years with acute or convalescent COVID-19.

CDR3 sequence reads: CSARRQTKNNEQFF. The CDR3 DNA follows: TGCAGCGCCCGTCGACAGACAAAAAACAATGAGCAGTTCTTC. V gene TRBV29-1 combines with J gene TRBJ2-1; a possible D gene is TRBD1 (5 bases). With 7 bases removed from V and 5 bases from J, the gap between germline ends came to 18 bases. The CDR3 runs 14 residues. Germline CDR1 is SQVTM and CDR2 is ANQGSEA.

This clone was seen more than once but under ten times. CDR3 bases: TGTGCCAGCAGTTCCCACAGGGCTATAAACACTGAAGCTTTCTTT. It specifies CASSSHRAINTEAFF. The V call is TRBV28, the J call TRBJ1-1; a weak D match, TRBD1 (6 bases). The CDR3 is 15 residues long. Looked up from germline, CDR1 is MDHEN and CDR2 is SYDVKM. V dropped 4 bases and J dropped 2 bases, with 14 bases sitting between them.

The chain couples TRBV5-1 to TRBJ2-3, with D possibly TRBD1 on 5 matching bases. V was cut by 2 bases and J by 0 bases, with 10 bases left in between. CDR1 is SGHRS, CDR2 YFSETQ, per germline. The length of the CDR3 is 15 residues. The CDR3 region has the DNA TGCGCCAGCAGCTTACAGGATCCTAGCACAGATACGCAGTATTTT. It encodes CASSLQDPSTDTQYF.

The chain has TRBV18 and TRBJ2-5, with TRBD2 matching 7 bases. This CDR3 is built from 14 residues. Per germline, CDR1 KGHSH and CDR2 LQKENI. J lost 4 bases, V lost 3 bases, and 5 bases had no gene match. The CDR3: CASSPAGERETQYF. Written as DNA, the CDR3 is TGTGCCAGCTCACCGGCGGGGGAGAGAGAGACCCAGTACTTC.

The rearrangement uses TRBV24-1 and TRBJ1-2; D possibly corresponds to TRBD1 (5 bases). From germline, CDR1 is KGHDR and CDR2 SFDVKD. Trimming pared 3 bases from V and 8 bases from J, leaving 6 bases between. The CDR3 extends over 11 amino acids. For the CDR3, the DNA is TGTGCCACCAGTGATGACAGAGGCTACACCTTC. Translation gives CATSDDRGYTF.

This chain uses TRBV19 with TRBJ1-1; 8 nucleotides match TRBD1. Germline V lookup: CDR1 LNHDA, CDR2 SQIVND (reference sequence). V lost 4 bases, J lost 3 bases, and 4 bases stayed unmatched. This CDR3 comprises 14 residues. The CDR3 DNA reads TGTGCCAGTAGTAGCAGGGGGCAGGACACTGAAGCTTTCTTT. This encodes CASSSRGQDTEAFF.

This clone was picked up a small number of times. The chain joins TRBV10-3 to TRBJ2-7, with D possibly TRBD2 on 7 matching bases. Per the germline V gene, CDR1 is ENHRY and CDR2 is SYGVKD. V shed 2 bases and J shed 3 bases, with 29 bases lying between them. CDR3 length: 20 amino acids. CDR3 amino acids: CAISEVQGWDTRGALYEQYF. In DNA, the CDR3 is TGTGCCATCAGTGAGGTCCAGGGGTGGGATACACGGGGGGCCCTCTACGAGCAGTACTTC.

J is TRBJ1-2 and V is TRBV14; a possible D gene is TRBD1 (5 bases). The CDR3 consists of 13 residues. Germline CDR1 and CDR2: SGHDN and FVKESK. V lost 5 bases, J lost 6 bases, and 13 bases lay in between. The CDR3 DNA reads TGTGCCAGCAGCGCCCGGTTAGGGGATGGCTACACCTTC. It specifies CASSARLGDGYTF. Full variable domain (rest looked up from reference TRBV14 and TRBJ1-2): EAGVTQFPSHSVIEKGQTVTLRCDPISGHDNLYWYRRVMGKEIKFLLHFVKESKQDESGMPNNRFLAERTGGTYSTLKVQPAELEDSGVYFCASSARLGDGYTFGSGTRLTVV.

The V call is TRBV30, the J call TRBJ1-4; 7 bases map to TRBD1. Germline CDR1 and CDR2: GTSNPN and SVGIG (reference sequence). The V and J ends lost 3 bases and 8 bases, in that order; junction bases with no gene match: 12. The CDR3 runs 15 residues. The CDR3 spells CAWRDTQGSREKLFF. DNA for the CDR3: TGTGCCTGGAGGGACACACAGGGGAGTCGGGAAAAACTGTTTTTT.

The rearrangement joins TRBV6-4 to TRBJ1-1; D may be TRBD1 (6 bases). The length of the CDR3 is 14 residues. Germline CDR1 reads MRHNA; CDR2 reads SNTAGT. Between the trimmed V and J ends, which lost 6 bases and 1 base, there was a span of 12 bases. CDR3 in DNA: TGTGCCAGCAGATTTGACAGGTCGAACACTGAAGCTTTCTTT. This sequence encodes CASRFDRSNTEAFF.

This clone was detected a few times. The chain combines TRBV9 with TRBJ2-7; D may be TRBD1 (5 bases). V lost 2 bases and J lost 1, with 16 bases in between. Germline V gene sequence: CDR1 SGDLS, CDR2 YYNGEE. The CDR3 spans 16 residues. This CDR3 reads CASSVGTLGPSYEQYF. CDR3 nucleotide sequence: TGTGCCAGCAGCGTGGGCACTTTGGGGCCTTCCTACGAGCAGTACTTC. Filled out from reference TRBV9 and TRBJ2-7, the complete variable domain reads DSGVTQTPKHLITATGQRVTLRCSPRSGDLSVYWYQQSLDQGLQFLIQYYNGEERAKGNILERFSAQQFPDLHSELNLSSLELGDSALYFCASSVGTLGPSYEQYFGPGTRLTVT.

This sequence joins TRBV18 and TRBJ2-2; a possible D gene is TRBD2 (6 bases). Germline V gives CDR1 KGHSH, CDR2 LQKENI. CDR3 size: 18 residues. V dropped 4 bases and J dropped 1 base, with 19 bases sitting between them. This CDR3 is CASSRTEGLTLNTGELFF. The CDR3 DNA sequence: TGTGCCAGCTCACGGACCGAGGGACTCACACTGAACACCGGGGAGCTGTTTTTT.

This rearrangement joins TRBV7-9 to TRBJ1-1; D is uncertain. The CDR3 has 16 residues. V dropped 1 base and J dropped 3 bases, with 15 bases sitting between them. Germline V gene lookup returns CDR1 SEHNR and CDR2 FQNEAQ (reference sequence). CDR3 nucleotides: TGTGCCAGCAGCTTAGGGCGGGGATTGAAGGACACTGAAGCTTTCTTT. This translates into CASSLGRGLKDTEAFF. The full variable domain, its missing parts supplied by reference TRBV7-9 and TRBJ1-1, is DTGVSQNPRHKITKRGQNVTFRCDPISEHNRLYWYRQTLGQGPEFLTYFQNEAQLEKSRLLSDRFSAERPKGSFSTLEIQRTEQGDSAMYLCASSLGRGLKDTEAFFGQGTRLTVV.

The genes are TRBV2 and TRBJ1-2; D uncertain. Germline CDR1 and CDR2: SNHLY and FYNNEI. This CDR3 is built from 13 residues. The V end was cut by 6 bases, the J end by 0 bases, with 8 bases between. CDR3 amino acids: CASRLTPNYGYTF. In nucleotides, the CDR3 is TGTGCCAGCAGGTTGACACCTAACTATGGCTACACCTTC.

This chain links TRBV5-1 with TRBJ2-3; 10 positions agree with TRBD1. CDR3 length equals 14 residues. CDR1 and CDR2 (germline): SGHRS, YFSETQ. Germline trimming cut 3 bases from V and 5 bases from J; bases unmatched to any gene: 3. The CDR3 DNA reads TGCGCCAGCAGCTCGACAGGGGGCAGAGATACGCAGTATTTT. This encodes CASSSTGGRDTQYF.

This clone was recorded once. The V call is TRBV18, the J call TRBJ2-7; 9 bases are shared with TRBD2. V trimming: 3 bases; J trimming: 3 bases; junction bases outside the gene matches: 9. Per germline, CDR1 KGHSH and CDR2 LQKENI. This CDR3 comprises 16 residues. The CDR3 nucleotides are TGTGCCAGCTCACCCCCCACTAGCGGGTCTTTCTACGAGCAGTACTTC. It is translated as CASSPPTSGSFYEQYF.

The chain carries TRBV7-8 and TRBJ1-5; no clear D gene. This CDR3 has 13 residues. Germline assignment: CDR1 SGHVS and CDR2 FQNEAQ. Trimming took off 3 bases at V and 5 bases at J, with 8 bases between the two ends. CDR3 nucleotide sequence: TGTGCCAGCAGCTTGTCGGCGGATCAGCCCCAGCATTTT. This sequence encodes CASSLSADQPQHF.

The CDR3 nucleotides are TGTGCCAGCAGCCCGACAGGTCAAGAGACCCAGTACTTC. Translated: CASSPTGQETQYF. This chain joins TRBV7-7 and TRBJ2-5; a possible D gene is TRBD1 (6 bases). The CDR3 extends over 13 amino acids. Germline-derived CDR1 and CDR2 are SSHAT and FNYEAQ (reference sequence). V was shortened by 5 bases and J by 2 bases, with 9 bases between the two germline ends.

The rearrangement joins TRBV13 to TRBJ2-2; D remains unclear. The germline V and J ends were trimmed by 5 bases and 5 bases, with 3 bases remaining between them. Germline loops: CDR1 PRHDT, CDR2 FYEKMQ (reference sequence). This CDR3 is built from 11 residues. The CDR3 here is CASSRTGELFF. For the CDR3, the DNA is TGTGCCAGCAGCCGGACCGGGGAGCTGTTTTTT.

The chain links TRBV18 to TRBJ2-2; D remains ambiguous. V was trimmed by 3 bases and J by 3 bases, leaving 14 bases between them. Germline loops: CDR1 KGHSH, CDR2 LQKENI. The CDR3 loop spans 16 amino acids. For the CDR3, the DNA is TGTGCCAGCTCACCTCTTGCCAAGACTTACACCGGGGAGCTGTTTTTT. Encoded protein: CASSPLAKTYTGELFF.

This clone was seen just once. The rearrangement links TRBV6-1 to TRBJ1-1; a weak D match, TRBD1 (6 bases). Germline V gene sequence: CDR1 MNHNS, CDR2 SASEGT. V lost 2 bases and J 6 bases, leaving 7 bases between the germline ends. This CDR3 comprises 12 residues. CDR3 bases: TGTGCCAGCAGTGAAAGGACAGCTGAAGCTTTCTTT. This sequence encodes CASSERTAEAFF.

This chain links TRBV19 with TRBJ2-2; D perhaps matches TRBD2 (7 bases). Germline assignment: CDR1 LNHDA and CDR2 SQIVND (reference sequence). V dropped 9 bases and J dropped 6 bases, with 14 bases sitting between them. The CDR3 totals 13 residues. CDR3 in amino acids: CASTGGQPGELFF. CDR3 coding DNA: TGTGCCAGCACCGGGGGGCAACCCGGGGAGCTGTTTTTT.

The chain recombines TRBV11-2 with TRBJ2-1, with D tentatively TRBD2 (6 bases). The length of the CDR3 is 14 residues. Trimming took 10 bases from V and 5 from J, leaving 18 bases between them. Germline V gene sequence: CDR1 SGHAT, CDR2 FQNNGV. Here the CDR3 reads CATRRDFANNEQFF. In DNA, the CDR3 is TGTGCCACCAGGAGGGACTTCGCTAACAATGAGCAGTTCTTC.

This clone showed up just a few times. This chain links TRBV19 with TRBJ1-5; tentatively, D is TRBD1 (5 bases). The V end was cut by 1 base, the J end by 9 bases, with 16 bases between. CDR1 and CDR2 from the germline V gene are LNHDA and SQIVND (reference sequence). The CDR3 spans 15 residues. DNA for the CDR3: TGTGCCAGTAGTATAGGTGGGGCGGTAATCCGGCCCCAGCATTTT. Translation gives CASSIGGAVIRPQHF.

V gene TRBV21-1 combines with J gene TRBJ1-5; TRBD1 is the table's D call and was not checked against the DNA. TRBV21-1 constitutes a pseudogene. The CDR3 is 14 amino acids. CDR3 protein: CASSDRGREQPQHF. For the CDR3, the DNA is TGTGCCAGCAGCGACAGGGGGCGCGAACAGCCCCAGCATTTT.